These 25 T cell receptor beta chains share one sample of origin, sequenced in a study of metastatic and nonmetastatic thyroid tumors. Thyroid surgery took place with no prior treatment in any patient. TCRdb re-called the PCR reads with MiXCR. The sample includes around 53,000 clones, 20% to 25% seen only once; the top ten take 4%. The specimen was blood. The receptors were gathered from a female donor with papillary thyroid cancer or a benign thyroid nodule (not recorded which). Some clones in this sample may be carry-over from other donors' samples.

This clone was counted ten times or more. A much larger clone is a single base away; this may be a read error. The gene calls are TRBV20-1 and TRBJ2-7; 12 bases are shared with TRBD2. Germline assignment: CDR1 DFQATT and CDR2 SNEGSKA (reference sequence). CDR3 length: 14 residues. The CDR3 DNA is TGCATCCAGAGGACTAGCGGGATGTCTAGCGAGCAGTACTTC. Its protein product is CIQRTSGMSSEQYF.

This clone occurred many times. CDR3 sequence reads: CASTLPPGGQFF. The DNA of the CDR3 is TGTGCCAGCACTTTGCCTCCTGGGGGGCAGTTCTTC. V is TRBV2 and J is TRBJ2-1; D is tentatively TRBD1 or TRBD2 (5 bases each). The CDR3 runs to 12 residues. Trimming pared 7 bases from V and 12 bases from J, leaving 16 bases between. Germline assignment: CDR1 SNHLY and CDR2 FYNNEI.

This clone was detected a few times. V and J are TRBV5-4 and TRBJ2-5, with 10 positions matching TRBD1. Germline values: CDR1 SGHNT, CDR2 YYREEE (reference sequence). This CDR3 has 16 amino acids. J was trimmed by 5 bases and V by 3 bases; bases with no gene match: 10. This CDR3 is CASSYNTGTGVETQYF. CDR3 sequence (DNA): TGTGCCAGCAGCTACAATACCGGGACAGGGGTGGAGACCCAGTACTTC.

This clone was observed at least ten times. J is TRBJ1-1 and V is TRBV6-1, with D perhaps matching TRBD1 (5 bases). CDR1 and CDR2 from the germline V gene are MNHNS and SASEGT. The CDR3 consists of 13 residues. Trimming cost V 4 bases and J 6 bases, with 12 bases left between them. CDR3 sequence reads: CASSGQGYSEAFF. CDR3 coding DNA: TGTGCCAGCAGTGGTCAGGGTTACTCTGAAGCTTTCTTT.

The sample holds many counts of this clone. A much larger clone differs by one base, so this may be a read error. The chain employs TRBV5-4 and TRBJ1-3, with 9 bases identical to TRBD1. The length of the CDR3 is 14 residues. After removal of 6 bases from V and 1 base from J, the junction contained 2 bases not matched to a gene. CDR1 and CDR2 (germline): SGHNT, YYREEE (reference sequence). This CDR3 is CASTDRGSGNTIYF. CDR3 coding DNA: TGTGCCAGCACCGACAGGGGGTCTGGAAACACCATATATTTT.

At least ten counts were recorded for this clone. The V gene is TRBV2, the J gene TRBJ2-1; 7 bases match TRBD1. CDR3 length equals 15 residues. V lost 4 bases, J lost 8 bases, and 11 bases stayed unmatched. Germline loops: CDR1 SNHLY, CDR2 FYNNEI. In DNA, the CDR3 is TGTGCCAGCAGTGCCGACAGGGTAGACGGGGATGAGCAGTTCTTC. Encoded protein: CASSADRVDGDEQFF.

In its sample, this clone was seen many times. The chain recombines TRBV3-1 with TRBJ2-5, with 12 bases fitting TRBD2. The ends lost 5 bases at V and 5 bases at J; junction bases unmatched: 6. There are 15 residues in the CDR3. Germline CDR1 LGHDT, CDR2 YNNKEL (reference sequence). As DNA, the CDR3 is TGTGCCAGCAGCAACTGGACTAGCGGGGCGGAGACCCAGTACTTC. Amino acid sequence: CASSNWTSGAETQYF.

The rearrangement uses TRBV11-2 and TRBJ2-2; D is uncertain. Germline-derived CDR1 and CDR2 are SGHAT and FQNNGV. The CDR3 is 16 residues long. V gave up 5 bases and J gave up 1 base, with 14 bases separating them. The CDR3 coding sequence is TGTGCCAGCAGCCAGAATGGGCGTTGGAACACCGGGGAGCTGTTTTTT. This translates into CASSQNGRWNTGELFF.

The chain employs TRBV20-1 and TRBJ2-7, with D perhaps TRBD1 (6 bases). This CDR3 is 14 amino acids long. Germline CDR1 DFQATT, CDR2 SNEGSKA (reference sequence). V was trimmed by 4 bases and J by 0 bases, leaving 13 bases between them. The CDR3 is CSATLQGISYEQYF. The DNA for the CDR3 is TGCAGTGCTACCCTACAGGGTATCTCCTACGAGCAGTACTTC.

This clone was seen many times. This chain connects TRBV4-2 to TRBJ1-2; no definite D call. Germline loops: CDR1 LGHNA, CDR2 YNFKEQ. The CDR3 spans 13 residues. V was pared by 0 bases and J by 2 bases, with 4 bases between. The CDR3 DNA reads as TGTGCCAGCAGCCAAGACGTCAACTATGGCTACACCTTC. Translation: CASSQDVNYGYTF.

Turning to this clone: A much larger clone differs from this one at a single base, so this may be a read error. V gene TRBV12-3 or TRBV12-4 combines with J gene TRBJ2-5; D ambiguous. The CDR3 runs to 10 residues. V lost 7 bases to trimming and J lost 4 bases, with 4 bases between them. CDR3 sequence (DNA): TGTGCCAGCATTAGAGAGACCCAGTACTTC. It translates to CASIRETQYF.

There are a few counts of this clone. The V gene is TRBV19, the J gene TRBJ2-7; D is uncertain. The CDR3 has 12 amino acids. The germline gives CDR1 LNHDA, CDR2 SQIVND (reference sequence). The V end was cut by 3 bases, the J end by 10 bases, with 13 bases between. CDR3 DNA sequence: TGTGCCAGTAGTATCCCGCCTTGCGATCAGTACTTC. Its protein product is CASSIPPCDQYF.

CDR3 sequence: CSARDPGTANYGYTF. The CDR3 DNA reads as TGCAGTGCTAGAGATCCAGGAACCGCGAACTATGGCTACACCTTC. The chain links TRBV20-1 to TRBJ1-2; D call uncertain. V was trimmed by 0 bases and J by 2 bases, leaving 13 bases between them. The CDR3 is 15 amino acids. Per the germline V gene, CDR1 is DFQATT and CDR2 is SNEGSKA (reference sequence).

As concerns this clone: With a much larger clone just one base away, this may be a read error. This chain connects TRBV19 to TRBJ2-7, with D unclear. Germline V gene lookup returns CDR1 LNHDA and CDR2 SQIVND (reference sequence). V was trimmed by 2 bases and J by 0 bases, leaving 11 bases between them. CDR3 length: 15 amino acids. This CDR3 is CASSIPRRSSYEQYF. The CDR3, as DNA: TGTGCCAGTAGTATACCCCGCAGGTCCTCCTACGAGCAGTACTTC. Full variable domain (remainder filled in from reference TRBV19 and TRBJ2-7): DGGITQSPKYLFRKEGQNVTLSCEQNLNHDAMYWYRQDPGQGLRLIYYSQIVNDFQKGDIAEGYSVSREKKESFPLTVTSAQKNPTAFYLCASSIPRRSSYEQYFGPGTRLTVT.

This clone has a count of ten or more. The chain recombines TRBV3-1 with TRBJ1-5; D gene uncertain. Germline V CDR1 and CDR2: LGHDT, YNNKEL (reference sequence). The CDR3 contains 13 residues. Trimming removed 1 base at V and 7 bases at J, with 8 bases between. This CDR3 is CASSQGPRQPQHF. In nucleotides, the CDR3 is TGTGCCAGCAGCCAAGGACCCCGCCAGCCCCAGCATTTT. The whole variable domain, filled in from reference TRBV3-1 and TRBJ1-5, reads DTAVSQTPKYLVTQMGNDKSIKCEQNLGHDTMYWYKQDSKKFLKIMFSYNNKELIINETVPNRFSPKSPDKAHLNLHINSLELGDSAVYFCASSQGPRQPQHFGDGTRLSIL.

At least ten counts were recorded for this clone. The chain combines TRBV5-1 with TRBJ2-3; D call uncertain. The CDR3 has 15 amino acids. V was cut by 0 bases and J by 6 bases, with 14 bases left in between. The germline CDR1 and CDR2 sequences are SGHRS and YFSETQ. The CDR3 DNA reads TGCGCCAGCAGCTTGGAAACCCCAATGCGGGATACGCAGTATTTT. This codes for CASSLETPMRDTQYF.

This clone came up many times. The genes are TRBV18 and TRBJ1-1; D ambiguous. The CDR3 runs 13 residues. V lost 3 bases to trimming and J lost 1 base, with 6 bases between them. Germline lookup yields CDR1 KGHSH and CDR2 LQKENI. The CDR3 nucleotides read TGTGCCAGCTCACCGAACACGAACACTGAAGCTTTCTTT. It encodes CASSPNTNTEAFF.

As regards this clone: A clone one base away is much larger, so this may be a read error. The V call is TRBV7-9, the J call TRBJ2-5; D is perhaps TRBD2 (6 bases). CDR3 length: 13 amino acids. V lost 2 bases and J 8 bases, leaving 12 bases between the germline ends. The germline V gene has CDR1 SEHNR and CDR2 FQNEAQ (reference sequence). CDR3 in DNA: TGTGCCAGCAGCTTATTTTTAGCGGATACCCAGTACTTC. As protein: CASSLFLADTQYF.

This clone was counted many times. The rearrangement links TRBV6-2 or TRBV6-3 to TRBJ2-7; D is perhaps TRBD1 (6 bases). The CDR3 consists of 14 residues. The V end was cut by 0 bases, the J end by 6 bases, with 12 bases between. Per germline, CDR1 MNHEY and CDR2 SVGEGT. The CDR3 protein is CASSYSPDRTEQYF. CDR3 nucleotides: TGTGCCAGCAGTTACTCCCCGGACAGAACCGAGCAGTACTTC.

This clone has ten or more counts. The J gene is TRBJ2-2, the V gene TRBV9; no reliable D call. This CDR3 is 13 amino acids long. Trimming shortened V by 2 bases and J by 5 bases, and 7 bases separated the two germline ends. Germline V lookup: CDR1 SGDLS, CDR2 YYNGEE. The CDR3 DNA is TGTGCCAGCAGCGTTGATTTGACCGGGGAGCTGTTTTTT. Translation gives CASSVDLTGELFF.

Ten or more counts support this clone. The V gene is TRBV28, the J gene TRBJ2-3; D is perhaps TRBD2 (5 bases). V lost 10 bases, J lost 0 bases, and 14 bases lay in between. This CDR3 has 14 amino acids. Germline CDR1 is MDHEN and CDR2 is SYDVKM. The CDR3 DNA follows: TGTGCCATAGCCTCGGGGATTAGCACAGATACGCAGTATTTT. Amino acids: CAIASGISTDTQYF.

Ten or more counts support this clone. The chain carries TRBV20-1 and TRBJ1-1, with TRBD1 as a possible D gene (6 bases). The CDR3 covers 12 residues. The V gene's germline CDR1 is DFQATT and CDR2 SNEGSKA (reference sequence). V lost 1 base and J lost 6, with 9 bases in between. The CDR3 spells CSARAGAAEAFF. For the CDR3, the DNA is TGCAGTGCTAGAGCAGGGGCCGCTGAAGCTTTCTTT.

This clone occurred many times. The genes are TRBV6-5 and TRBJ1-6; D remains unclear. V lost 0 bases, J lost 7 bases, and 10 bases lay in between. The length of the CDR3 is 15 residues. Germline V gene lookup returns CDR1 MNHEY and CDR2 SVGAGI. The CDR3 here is CASSYSWPENSPLHF. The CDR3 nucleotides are TGTGCCAGCAGTTACTCGTGGCCGGAAAATTCACCCCTCCACTTT.

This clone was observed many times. CDR3 sequence (DNA): TGTGCCAGCAGCTTATTAGGGACTACCACAGATACGCAGTATTTT. This translates into CASSLLGTTTDTQYF. The J gene is TRBJ2-3, the V gene TRBV7-3; TRBD2 aligns across 7 bases. Germline V CDR1 and CDR2: SGHTA, FQGTGA. The CDR3 has 15 residues. V shed 2 bases, J shed 2 bases, and the junction held 4 bases outside the gene matches.

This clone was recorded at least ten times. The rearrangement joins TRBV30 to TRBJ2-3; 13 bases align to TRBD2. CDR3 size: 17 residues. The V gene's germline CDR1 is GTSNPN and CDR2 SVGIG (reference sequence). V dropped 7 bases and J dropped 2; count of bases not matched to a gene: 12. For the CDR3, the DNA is TGTGCCTTAAATAATCCGGGACTAGCGGGACACACAGATACGCAGTATTTT. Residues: CALNNPGLAGHTDTQYF. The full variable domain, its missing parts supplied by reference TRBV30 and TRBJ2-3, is SQTIHQWPATLVQPVGSPLSLECTVEGTSNPNLYWYRQAAGRGLQLLFYSVGIGQISSEVPQNLSASRPQDRQFILSSKKLLLSDSGFYLCALNNPGLAGHTDTQYFGPGTRLTVL.